The present T cell receptor (beta chain) was sequenced within a study of blood T cell repertoires in COVID-19. CDR1 and CDR2 from the germline V gene are MNHNS and SASEGT. This CDR3 spans 14 amino acids. The V end was cut by 1 base, the J end by 1 base, with 7 bases between. Clones were read by immunoSEQ multiplex PCR, and TCRdb kept only the in-frame ones, dropping some. The sample comprises more than 12,000 clones, 75% to 90% of which are singletons, and roughly 2.8% rests with the top ten. The sequenced sample consisted of peripheral blood. The sequence was collected from a human donor in a cohort sampled during active COVID-19. The chain couples TRBV6-1 to TRBJ2-5; a possible D gene is TRBD1 (5 bases). CDR3 coding DNA: TGTGCCAGCAGTGAAGGCCAGGGCCAAGAGACCCAGTACTTC. Translated: CASSEGQGQETQYF.